The TCR beta chain under discussion was sequenced for a study of blood T cells in healthy people across ages. Whole-study results and caveats: Changes in expanded clonotypes were possibly confounded, as the CMV status of donors was unknown. Naive and antigen-experienced cells were not separated, limiting conclusive comparison. Long-lived donors exceeded aged donors in naive CD4+ cells and diversity.

Healthy Caucasian individuals from Russia aged about 6 to 95 served as donors. Germline lookup yields CDR1 DFQATT and CDR2 SNEGSKA (reference sequence). With 7 bases clipped from V and 3 bases from J, the junction kept 5 bases outside the gene matches. CDR3 size: 13 residues. This clonotype was counted a single time. The antigen remains unidentified. Using a J-beta primer mix together with a sample-barcoded 5' primer, a second PCR was run for about 6 to 12 cycles. One entry per CDR3 protein results from TCRdb running MiXCR on the 5' RACE reads. Found here are roughly 700,000 distinct CDR3 sequences, around 49% of them singletons; the top ten hold about a third.

The TCR was taken from a woman in her fifties or sixties in good health. The gene calls are TRBV20-1 and TRBJ1-5; TRBD1 matches at 8 bases. Input material: blood. The CDR3 protein is CSGRDRLNQPQHF. The DNA for the CDR3 is TGCAGTGGTAGGGACAGGCTCAATCAGCCCCAGCATTTT.